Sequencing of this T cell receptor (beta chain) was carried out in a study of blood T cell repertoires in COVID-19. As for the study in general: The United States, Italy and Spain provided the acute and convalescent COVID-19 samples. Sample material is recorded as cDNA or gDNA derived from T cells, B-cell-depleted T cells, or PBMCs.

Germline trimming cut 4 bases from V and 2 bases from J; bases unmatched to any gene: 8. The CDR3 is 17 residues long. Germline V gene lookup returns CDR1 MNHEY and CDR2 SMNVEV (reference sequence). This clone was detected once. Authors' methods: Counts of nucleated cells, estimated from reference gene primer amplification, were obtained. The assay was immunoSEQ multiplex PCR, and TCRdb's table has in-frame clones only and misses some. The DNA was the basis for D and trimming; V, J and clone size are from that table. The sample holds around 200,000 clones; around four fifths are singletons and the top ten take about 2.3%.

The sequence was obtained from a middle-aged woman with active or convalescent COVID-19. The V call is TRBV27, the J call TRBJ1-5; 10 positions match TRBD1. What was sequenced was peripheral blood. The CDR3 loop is CASSYPRQGAGNQPQHF. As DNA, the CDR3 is TGTGCCAGCAGTTATCCCCGACAGGGGGCTGGCAATCAGCCCCAGCATTTT.